A single sample is the source of the 21 T cell receptor beta chains below, sequenced in a study of T-cell reconstitution after alpha-beta-depleted transplantation in children. For TCRbeta, the library was prepared with unique molecular identifiers. TCRdb reprocessed the PCR reads via MiXCR and lists one record per CDR3 protein. The sample yields about 440,000 distinct CDR3 sequences, approximately 42% seen once. Sequencing was performed on PBMCs, taken before TCRalphabeta/CD19-depleted stem cell transplant. The receptors shown here come from a girl aged 2 to 9 with aplastic anemia, due to receive a stem cell transplant.

This clonotype has a count of ten or more. This sequence joins TRBV4-2 and TRBJ1-2; D uncertain. V lost 8 bases and J lost 2, with 9 bases in between. CDR1 and CDR2 (germline): LGHNA, YNFKEQ. The CDR3 contains 12 residues. CDR3: CASRGANYGYTF. The CDR3 nucleotides are TGTGCCAGCCGCGGAGCAAACTATGGCTACACCTTC.

This clonotype was picked up many times. This rearrangement joins TRBV12-3 or TRBV12-4 to TRBJ1-1, with 8 positions matching TRBD1. Trimming at V came to 6 bases and at J to 1 base, leaving 10 bases not matched to a gene. CDR3 length equals 16 residues. The CDR3 DNA reads as TGTGCCAGCAGCCGCGGACAGGGCGGTTGGAACACTGAAGCTTTCTTT. It encodes CASSRGQGGWNTEAFF.

The chain has TRBV19 and TRBJ2-3, with 9 bases aligning to TRBD1. The trim removed 4 bases at V and 3 bases at J, leaving 8 bases unmatched. Germline V gives CDR1 LNHDA, CDR2 SQIVND (reference sequence). The CDR3 has 16 residues. The CDR3 coding sequence is TGTGCCAGTAGTACCCGGGGACAGGGTTGGACAGATACGCAGTATTTT. Encoded protein: CASSTRGQGWTDTQYF.

This clonotype has a handful of counts. The gene calls are TRBV6-1 and TRBJ2-7; 7 positions match TRBD2. The V gene's germline CDR1 is MNHNS and CDR2 SASEGT. The CDR3 runs to 14 residues. V shed 7 bases, J shed 4 bases, and the junction held 10 bases outside the gene matches. CDR3 amino acids: CASTDWEGSYEQYF. CDR3 nucleotide sequence: TGTGCCAGCACCGACTGGGAGGGGAGTTACGAGCAGTACTTC.

The chain couples TRBV7-2 to TRBJ2-3, with a possible D match to TRBD2 (6 bases). The V end lost 10 bases, the J end lost 6 bases, and 29 bases lay between the germline ends. From germline, CDR1 is SGHTA and CDR2 FQGNSA. This CDR3 has 17 amino acids. CDR3 amino acids: CANTLGGALTAYDTQYF. CDR3 DNA: TGTGCCAACACCCTCGGAGGGGCTTTGACGGCGTACGATACGCAGTATTTT.

For this clonotype: Possible read error: a much larger clone is one base away. The genes are TRBV7-2 and TRBJ2-1, with 12 bases lining up with TRBD1. This CDR3 comprises 13 residues. Looked up from germline, CDR1 is SGHTA and CDR2 is FQGNSA. In DNA form, the CDR3 reads TGTGCCCGCAGCTTAGCGGGACAGGGGGCAAGGTTCTTC. Protein sequence: CARSLAGQGARFF.

This chain connects TRBV20-1 to TRBJ2-3; D ambiguous. V lost 2 bases and J lost 0, with 12 bases in between. CDR3 length: 15 residues. Germline V gene lookup returns CDR1 DFQATT and CDR2 SNEGSKA (reference sequence). The CDR3 reads CSARRLRTSTDTQYF. Here the CDR3 DNA reads TGCAGTGCTAGACGGCTGCGAACTAGCACAGATACGCAGTATTTT.

This clonotype came up many times. The rearrangement joins TRBV7-2 to TRBJ1-5, with D perhaps matching TRBD1 (5 bases). Trimming removed 4 bases at V and 3 bases at J, with 16 bases between. The CDR3 totals 16 residues. Germline V gene data show CDR1 as SGHTA and CDR2 as FQGNSA. The CDR3 DNA reads TGTGCCAGCAGCTCGGGGGGGAAGGGAACCAATCAGCCCCAGCATTTT. It encodes CASSSGGKGTNQPQHF.

The genes are TRBV27 and TRBJ2-5; D is tentatively TRBD1 or TRBD2 (6 bases each). Germline assignment: CDR1 MNHEY and CDR2 SMNVEV (reference sequence). This CDR3 has 14 amino acids. The V end lost 0 bases, the J end lost 6 bases, and 11 bases lay between the germline ends. CDR3 residues: CASSLSGGEKTQYF. For the CDR3, the DNA is TGTGCCAGCAGTTTATCCGGGGGCGAGAAGACCCAGTACTTC.

V and J are TRBV20-1 and TRBJ2-5, with 7 bases identical to TRBD2. Germline V gene sequence: CDR1 DFQATT, CDR2 SNEGSKA (reference sequence). The CDR3 is 16 amino acids. Trimming cost V 4 bases and J 4 bases; bases outside gene matches: 15. The CDR3 DNA sequence: TGCAGTGCTATCGAAAGCGGGGAGGGCCCTCGAGAGACCCAGTACTTC. Translation gives CSAIESGEGPRETQYF.

J is TRBJ2-1 and V is TRBV20-1; either TRBD1 or TRBD2 may fit D (5 bases each). Germline V CDR1 and CDR2: DFQATT, SNEGSKA (reference sequence). V shed 3 bases and J shed 7 bases, with 19 bases lying between them. The CDR3 consists of 15 residues. CDR3 protein: CSASRPGYPGNEQFF. The CDR3 DNA follows: TGCAGTGCTAGCCGCCCAGGGTACCCGGGGAATGAGCAGTTCTTC.

Only a few counts were recorded for this clonotype. This rearrangement joins TRBV11-3 to TRBJ2-1; D remains unclear. Trimming removed 4 bases from V and 8 bases from J, with 18 bases in between. CDR1 SGHNT and CDR2 YENEEA come from the germline V gene. The CDR3 is 15 amino acids. The CDR3 is CASSSSDLVWDEQFF. The CDR3 region has the DNA TGTGCCAGCAGCTCCTCGGACCTCGTCTGGGATGAGCAGTTCTTC. The full variable domain, completed using reference TRBV11-3 and TRBJ2-1, is EAGVVQSPRYKIIEKKQPVAFWCNPISGHNTLYWYLQNLGQGPELLIRYENEEAVDDSQLPKDRFSAERLKGVDSTLKIQPAELGDSAVYLCASSSSDLVWDEQFFGPGTRLTVL.

This clonotype rates as medium-sized. The V and J genes are TRBV13 and TRBJ2-1; 13 bases map to TRBD2. J lost 8 bases, V lost 4 bases, and 8 bases had no gene match. Germline loops: CDR1 PRHDT, CDR2 FYEKMQ (reference sequence). There are 16 residues in the CDR3. CDR3 bases: TGTGCCAGCAGCTCCCCCAGGACTAGCGGGAGCGATGAGCAGTTCTTC. Its translation: CASSSPRTSGSDEQFF.

This clonotype was seen only once. This chain joins TRBV10-3 and TRBJ1-2, with D perhaps matching TRBD1 (6 bases). Germline CDR1 and CDR2: ENHRY and SYGVKD. This CDR3 has 12 residues. V shed 6 bases and J shed 3 bases, with 8 bases lying between them. The CDR3 reads CAIRRQDYGYTF. The CDR3 nucleotides read TGTGCCATCAGACGACAGGACTATGGCTACACCTTC.

This clonotype was seen repeatedly, ten times or more. The V and J genes are TRBV4-2 and TRBJ2-2, with 7 bases that match TRBD2. The CDR3 has 20 amino acids. V was pared by 0 bases and J by 1 base, with 14 bases of the junction left unmatched. CDR1 and CDR2 (germline): LGHNA, YNFKEQ. CDR3 bases: TGTGCCAGCAGCCAAGATGGGTCGGGGGGAGGCGTCTGGAACACCGGGGAGCTGTTTTTT. It yields the protein CASSQDGSGGGVWNTGELFF.

The genes are TRBV28 and TRBJ2-7; 9 nucleotides align to TRBD1. The V gene's germline CDR1 is MDHEN and CDR2 SYDVKM. The CDR3 covers 14 residues. The V gene end was trimmed by 7 bases and the J gene end by 3 bases; junction bases not matched to a gene: 7. The CDR3 reads CASTTGGFYYEQYF. In DNA form, the CDR3 reads TGTGCCAGCACCACAGGGGGCTTTTACTACGAGCAGTACTTC.

The chain couples TRBV20-1 to TRBJ1-4; D gene ambiguous. The germline V gene has CDR1 DFQATT and CDR2 SNEGSKA (reference sequence). With 0 bases removed from V and 0 bases from J, the gap between germline ends came to 2 bases. This CDR3 is built from 13 residues. The CDR3: CSARDATNEKLFF. The CDR3 DNA is TGCAGTGCTAGAGATGCAACTAATGAAAAACTGTTTTTT.

The chain has TRBV15 and TRBJ2-5, with TRBD2 matching 11 bases. The CDR3 is made up of 16 amino acids. Germline assignment: CDR1 LNHNV and CDR2 YYDKDF (reference sequence). V lost 5 bases and J lost 1; bases outside the gene matches: 6. The CDR3, as DNA: TGTGCCACCAGCGGACGACTAGCGGGATTCCAAGAGACCCAGTACTTC. The encoded protein is CATSGRLAGFQETQYF.

This clonotype was observed a few times. The V and J genes are TRBV2 and TRBJ2-2; 7 bases are a match to TRBD1. J was trimmed by 2 bases and V by 6 bases; bases with no gene match: 6. Per germline, CDR1 SNHLY and CDR2 FYNNEI. The CDR3 runs to 15 residues. CDR3 protein: CASRRTGVNTGELFF. The CDR3 DNA is TGTGCCAGCAGGAGAACAGGGGTTAACACCGGGGAGCTGTTTTTT.

The chain has TRBV12-3 or TRBV12-4 and TRBJ1-5; D perhaps matches TRBD1 (5 bases). The germline V and J ends were trimmed by 5 bases and 3 bases, with 14 bases remaining between them. The CDR3 is 15 residues long. DNA for the CDR3: TGTGCCAGCAGTCGGGACCGCAGCCACAATCAGCCCCAGCATTTT. As protein: CASSRDRSHNQPQHF.

This clonotype was observed many times. The chain combines TRBV7-7 with TRBJ2-2; D possibly corresponds to TRBD1 (5 bases). The germline V gene has CDR1 SSHAT and CDR2 FNYEAQ (reference sequence). The CDR3 is 16 residues long. V lost 7 bases and J lost 5, with 20 bases in between. Written as DNA, the CDR3 is TGTGCCAGCATCTCCCGACGGAACAGGCCTACCGGGGAGCTGTTTTTT. Amino acids: CASISRRNRPTGELFF.